This TCR beta chain appears in the sequencing data of a study of post-analysis software for immune sequencing data. The V end was cut by 2 bases, the J end by 2 bases, with 12 bases between. The germline CDR1 and CDR2 sequences are KGHDR and SFDVKD. This CDR3 is 16 amino acids long. Every TCR beta cDNA library bore unique molecular identifiers. TCRdb independently ran MiXCR on the PCR reads; one entry per CDR3 protein. The sample lists about 540,000 distinct CDR3 sequences, around 36% occurring once. As for this clonotype: The antigen is not known.

Points from the study as a whole: The five TRBV segments detected at higher frequency in patients than in controls included TRBV5-6, TRBV5-1 and TRBV20-1.

Sequenced sample: blood. The TCR comes from a girl aged 2-17 years with multiple sclerosis. The J gene is TRBJ1-5, the V gene TRBV24-1; tentatively, D is TRBD1 (5 bases). The CDR3 DNA reads as TGTGCCACCAGTGATTCCGGGGCTCTTGGCAATCAGCCCCAGCATTTT. Its translation is CATSDSGALGNQPQHF.